The 3 T cell receptor beta chains below come from one sample, sequenced in a study of cytomegalovirus exposure and HLA in healthy donors. PCR primers comprised 60 Vbeta and 13 Jbeta primers. Using immunoSEQ multiplex PCR, the repertoire was profiled, and TCRdb retains in-frame clones only, with some absent. The data contain around 200,000 clones, roughly four fifths of them singletons. The source material was PBMCs. Receptors originate from a male donor in good health and CMV-seronegative.

This clone was seen only once. The V call is TRBV5-1, the J call TRBJ2-1; D gene unclear. CDR1 and CDR2 from the germline V gene are SGHRS and YFSETQ. V dropped 4 bases and J dropped 0 bases, with 2 bases sitting between them. The CDR3 is made up of 12 amino acids. The CDR3 loop reads CASSRSYNEQFF. DNA for the CDR3: TGCGCCAGCAGCCGCTCCTACAATGAGCAGTTCTTC.

This chain connects TRBV7-9 to TRBJ2-2; 9 nucleotides agree with TRBD1. CDR1 and CDR2 (germline): SEHNR, FQNEAQ (reference sequence). This CDR3 is 14 amino acids long. J lost 6 bases, V lost 6 bases, and 5 bases had no gene match. The CDR3 region is CASSFNRGPGELFF. CDR3 DNA sequence: TGTGCCAGCAGTTTCAACAGGGGGCCCGGGGAGCTGTTTTTT.

This clone occurred once. V and J are TRBV2 and TRBJ2-7; TRBD1 matches 7 bases. CDR1 is SNHLY and CDR2 is FYNNEI in the germline V gene. V lost 3 bases, J lost 7 bases, and 6 bases stayed unmatched. CDR3 length: 13 residues. The CDR3, as DNA: TGTGCCAGCAGTGACATACAGGGGTCGGAGCAGTACTTC. This encodes CASSDIQGSEQYF.